This TCR beta chain was profiled in a study of CXCR3-negative and CXCR3-positive naive CD8 T cells. General study findings and limits: The study found that naive CXCR3-negative and CXCR3-positive cells shared TRBV-TRBJ usage, while memory cells differed. Both naive subsets showed comparably high diversity, and memory CD8+ cells showed much lower diversity.

Triplicates of about 270,000 cells were sorted from each CD8+ T cell subset. Naive CD8+ T cells displayed a CD45RO-CCR7+CD27+CD95- phenotype. The CDR3 sequence is 14 residues long. CDR1 is SQVTM, CDR2 ANQGSEA, per germline. The method, 5' RACE with UMI labels, was used to prepare the TRB cDNA libraries. TCRdb re-called the 5' RACE reads and shows each CDR3 protein once, DNA omitted. The sample holds 75,000 or so distinct CDR3 sequences. Concerning this clonotype itself: Its specificity is unknown.

What was sequenced was naive CXCR3- CD8+ T cells from blood. Subset denoted: CD45RO-CCR7+CD27+CD95- naive CD8+ T cells lacking CXCR3 (TNR3-). The rearrangement joins TRBV29-1 to TRBJ1-4; there is no DNA to check the TCRdb D call of TRBD1. This sequence originates from a human donor in good health. Some clones in this sample may be carry-over from other donors' samples. CDR3 loop: CSGWDGTGGEKLFF.